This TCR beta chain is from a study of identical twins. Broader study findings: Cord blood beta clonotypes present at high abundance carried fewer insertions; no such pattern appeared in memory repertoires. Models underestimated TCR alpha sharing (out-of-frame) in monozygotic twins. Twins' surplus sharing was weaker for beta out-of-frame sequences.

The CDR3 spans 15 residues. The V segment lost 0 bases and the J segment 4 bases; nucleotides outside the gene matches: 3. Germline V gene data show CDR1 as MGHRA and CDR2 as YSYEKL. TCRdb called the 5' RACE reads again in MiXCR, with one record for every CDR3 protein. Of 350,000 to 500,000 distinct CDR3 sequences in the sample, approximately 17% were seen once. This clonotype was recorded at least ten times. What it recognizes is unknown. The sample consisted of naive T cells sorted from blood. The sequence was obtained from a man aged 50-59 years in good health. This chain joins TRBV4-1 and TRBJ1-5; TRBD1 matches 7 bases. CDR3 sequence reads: CASSQDGTVNQPQHF. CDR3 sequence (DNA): TGCGCCAGCAGCCAAGATGGGACAGTTAATCAGCCCCAGCATTTT.